The clone carrying this TCR beta chain was detected once. The antigen is not known. The sample contains more than one DNA sequence encoding this CDR3. This sample is part of a study of OX40 agonist ivuxolimab in advanced cancers. Study information: Patient treatment consisted of intravenous ivuxolimab administration every 2 weeks at 0.01 to 10 mg/kg.

Repertoires were generated with immunoSEQ multiplex PCR, while TCRdb's copy carries only in-frame clones and drops some. The sample gives just under 75,000 clones, approximately 90% of which show up once; approximately 0.58% is in the top ten. Per the germline V gene, CDR1 is SGDLS and CDR2 is YYNGEE. The CDR3 consists of 15 residues. Trimming cost V 0 bases and J 0 bases, with 8 bases left between them. Study-wide results and limits: At 0.1 to 3.0 mg/kg, clonal expansion of CD4+ and CD8+ blood T cells had occurred by week 6. Still undetermined is the antigen specificity of the expanded peripheral T cells. On average, CD8+ T cells had more expanded clones than CD4+.

Sequenced material: CD4+ or CD8+ T cells sorted from blood, taken in a trial of the OX40 agonist ivuxolimab. The receptor was derived from an adult with an advanced solid tumor such as melanoma, head and neck, liver or kidney cancer. The V call is TRBV9, the J call TRBJ2-3; D tentatively reads TRBD1 or TRBD2 (5 bases each). DNA for the CDR3: TGTGCCAGCAGCGTAGGAGGGGCCAGCACAGATACGCAGTATTTT. Translating gives CASSVGGASTDTQYF.